A selection of T cell receptor beta chains follows, all from one sample in a study of T cells in localized non-small cell lung cancer. Here immunoSEQ multiplex PCR was the method, and the copy in TCRdb shows in-frame clones only, minus some. The profile shows 90,000 to 95,000 clones, roughly 87% of them singletons. This specimen consisted of peripheral blood, obtained before any cancer treatment. The receptors derive from a man aged 35-75 years with stage I squamous cell lung carcinoma. The CDR3 runs from the conserved cysteine through the conserved F or W. The D gene is left open where the match is weak. Some rows have no size entry. The others give once, few or many, or a class for an expanded clone.

V: TRBV5-1; D: .; J: TRBJ2-2; size: .; DNA: TGCGCCAGCAGCTTGGATGGAAGTCCCGGGGAGCTGTTTTTT; CDR3: CASSLDGSPGELFF
V: TRBV6-5; D: .; J: TRBJ2-1; size: .; DNA: TGTGCCAGCAGTTACACGAGGACACGGCGGGATGAGCAGTTCTTC; CDR3: CASSYTRTRRDEQFF
V: TRBV5-1; D: TRBD1; J: TRBJ1-1; size: .; DNA: TGCGCCAGCAGCTTCGGGACAGCGGAAGACACTGAAGCTTTCTTT; CDR3: CASSFGTAEDTEAFF
V: TRBV5-1; D: .; J: TRBJ1-1; size: .; DNA: TGCGCCAGCAGTATGAATACCGGGAACACTGAAGCTTTCTTT; CDR3: CASSMNTGNTEAFF
V: TRBV4-2; D: .; J: TRBJ1-4; size: .; DNA: TGTGCCAGCAGCCAAGGAGCTATCGGTCTTAATGAAAAACTGTTTTTT; CDR3: CASSQGAIGLNEKLFF
V: TRBV7-9; D: .; J: TRBJ1-5; size: once; DNA: TGTGCCAGCAGCTTAGACAATCAGCCCCAGCATTTT; CDR3: CASSLDNQPQHF
V: TRBV6-1; D: .; J: TRBJ1-5; size: .; DNA: TGTGCCAGCACGCGGATAGAGCTGGGCAATCAGCCCCAGCATTTT; CDR3: CASTRIELGNQPQHF
V: TRBV10-3; D: TRBD1; J: TRBJ1-2; size: .; DNA: TGTGCCATCAGTGACTACACAGGGGGCTATGGCTACACCTTC; CDR3: CAISDYTGGYGYTF
V: TRBV7-9; D: .; J: TRBJ1-5; size: .; DNA: TGTGCCAGCAGCCCCCTTGGCGGGCGAGGCAATCAGCCCCAGCATTTT; CDR3: CASSPLGGRGNQPQHF
V: TRBV28; D: .; J: TRBJ1-3; size: .; DNA: TGTGCCAGCAGTTCACAGGCAGCTGGAAACACCATATATTTT; CDR3: CASSSQAAGNTIYF
V: TRBV6-1; D: .; J: TRBJ2-1; size: .; DNA: TGTGCCAGCAGTCTAGGACGGAGTCGGCAGTTCTTC; CDR3: CASSLGRSRQFF
V: TRBV7-9; D: TRBD1; J: TRBJ1-1; size: .; DNA: TGTGCCAGCAGCGCTCAGGGACAGGTGAACACTGAAGCTTTCTTT; CDR3: CASSAQGQVNTEAFF
V: TRBV2; D: TRBD2; J: TRBJ2-3; size: .; DNA: TGTGCCGGGAAACTAGCGGGGAGCACAGATACGCAGTATTTT; CDR3: CAGKLAGSTDTQYF
V: TRBV6-6; D: TRBD2; J: TRBJ2-1; size: .; DNA: TGTGCCAGCAGCCTTCGGGGGGGCAGCAATGAGCAGTTCTTC; CDR3: CASSLRGGSNEQFF
V: TRBV4-1; D: .; J: TRBJ1-2; size: .; DNA: TGCGCCAGCAGCCAAACGCTTTTTCGCGTCTCAAACTATGGCTACACCTTC; CDR3: CASSQTLFRVSNYGYTF
V: TRBV5-5; D: .; J: TRBJ2-7; size: .; DNA: TGTGCCAGCAGCTCTCAACAGGCCTCCTCCTACGAGCAGTACTTC; CDR3: CASSSQQASSYEQYF
V: TRBV9; D: TRBD1; J: TRBJ1-3; size: .; DNA: TGTGCCAGCAGCGACACAGGGGCACCCGGAAACACCATATATTTT; CDR3: CASSDTGAPGNTIYF
V: TRBV6-5; D: .; J: TRBJ2-7; size: .; DNA: TGTGCCAGCAGTTACTCCCCGGCGGCAGTCCCCTACGAGCAGTACTTC; CDR3: CASSYSPAAVPYEQYF
V: TRBV7-2; D: TRBD2; J: TRBJ2-3; size: .; DNA: TGTGCCAGCAGCCCAGTTGGAGGGACTAGCCCAGATACGCAGTATTTT; CDR3: CASSPVGGTSPDTQYF
V: TRBV6-5; D: .; J: TRBJ1-5; size: .; DNA: TGTGCCAGCAGTATTCAGGGCAATCAGCCCCAGCATTTT; CDR3: CASSIQGNQPQHF
V: TRBV6-1; D: .; J: TRBJ2-5; size: .; DNA: TGTGCCAGCACCGGGGGCGGGGTCTCTGAGACCCAGTACTTC; CDR3: CASTGGGVSETQYF
V: TRBV10-3; D: .; J: TRBJ1-1; size: .; DNA: TGTGCCATCAGTGACTTTAGAACCCAGGGGACTGAAGCTTTCTTT; CDR3: CAISDFRTQGTEAFF
V: TRBV5-8; D: .; J: TRBJ2-6; size: .; DNA: TGTGCCAGCAGCTTGTATACTGGGGCCAACGTCCTGACTTTC; CDR3: CASSLYTGANVLTF
V: TRBV7-8; D: .; J: TRBJ1-1; size: .; DNA: TGTGCCAGCAGCACTTGGTTGGGGGTTGGAAACTTAAACACTGAAGCTTTCTTT; CDR3: CASSTWLGVGNLNTEAFF
V: TRBV10-3; D: TRBD1; J: TRBJ2-3; size: .; DNA: TGTGCCATCAGTGAGAGGGGGCCTACCCTCACAGATACGCAGTATTTT; CDR3: CAISERGPTLTDTQYF
V: TRBV5-1; D: .; J: TRBJ1-4; size: few; DNA: TGCGCCAGCAGCTTGGCACAGCCTAATGAAAAACTGTTTTTT; CDR3: CASSLAQPNEKLFF
V: TRBV18; D: .; J: TRBJ1-1; size: .; DNA: TGTGCCAGCTCCAACGTTGACAGAACCAACACTGAAGCTTTCTTT; CDR3: CASSNVDRTNTEAFF
V: TRBV9; D: TRBD1; J: TRBJ1-2; size: .; DNA: TGTGCCAGCAGCCCCCGACCAGGGACAGAAGTTAATGGCTACACCTTC; CDR3: CASSPRPGTEVNGYTF
V: TRBV30; D: .; J: TRBJ1-2; size: .; DNA: TGTGCCTGGAGTCGAGGGGGGATCTATGGCTACACCTTC; CDR3: CAWSRGGIYGYTF
V: TRBV7-6; D: .; J: TRBJ2-5; size: .; DNA: TGTGCCAGCAGCCCAGGACAGCAAGAGACCCAGTACTTC; CDR3: CASSPGQQETQYF
V: TRBV7-8; D: .; J: TRBJ2-5; size: .; DNA: TGTGCCAGCAGCTTAGGACAGCAAGAGACCCAGTACTTC; CDR3: CASSLGQQETQYF
V: TRBV6-5; D: .; J: TRBJ2-1; size: .; DNA: TGTGCCAGCAGTACAGGGAATAGGGGGCAGTTCTTC; CDR3: CASSTGNRGQFF
V: TRBV28; D: .; J: TRBJ1-2; size: .; DNA: TGTGCCAGCAGTATCGCCCGCTATGGCTACACCTTC; CDR3: CASSIARYGYTF
V: TRBV19; D: .; J: TRBJ1-1; size: .; DNA: TGTGCCAGTAGTATAATTTCAGGGAGATATGAAGCTTTCTTT; CDR3: CASSIISGRYEAFF
V: TRBV11-2; D: .; J: TRBJ1-3; size: once; DNA: TGTGCCAGCAGCTTAGGTCCTAACTCTGGAAACACCATATATTTT; CDR3: CASSLGPNSGNTIYF
V: TRBV11-2; D: TRBD2; J: TRBJ2-3; size: .; DNA: TGTGCCAGCAGCTCTAGCGGGGGGATCTCAGATACGCAGTATTTT; CDR3: CASSSSGGISDTQYF
V: TRBV18; D: .; J: TRBJ1-5; size: .; DNA: TGTGCCAGCTCCCCTAAACAGGGTTTGGATGGCAATCAGCCCCAGCATTTT; CDR3: CASSPKQGLDGNQPQHF
V: TRBV2; D: .; J: TRBJ1-5; size: .; DNA: TGTGCCAGCAGTGAAGGGGGAATGAGTCAGCCCCAGCATTTT; CDR3: CASSEGGMSQPQHF
V: TRBV25-1; D: .; J: TRBJ1-3; size: .; DNA: TGTGCCAGCAGTGGACCCTCTGGAAACACCATATATTTT; CDR3: CASSGPSGNTIYF
V: TRBV29-1; D: TRBD1; J: TRBJ2-7; size: .; DNA: TGCAGCGTTCACAAGTCCGGGACAGTCGACATTTTCTCCTACGAGCAGTACTTC; CDR3: CSVHKSGTVDIFSYEQYF
V: TRBV9; D: TRBD1; J: TRBJ1-6; size: .; DNA: TGTGCCAGCAGCGTAGGACAGGGGTGGAATTCACCCCTCCACTTT; CDR3: CASSVGQGWNSPLHF
V: TRBV11-2; D: .; J: TRBJ2-7; size: .; DNA: TGTGCCAGCAGCCGCCAGGGCTACGAGCAGTACTTC; CDR3: CASSRQGYEQYF
V: TRBV5-6; D: .; J: TRBJ1-2; size: .; DNA: TGTGCCAGCAGCTTGGACAGGACAAGCTATGGCTACACCTTC; CDR3: CASSLDRTSYGYTF
V: TRBV5-1; D: TRBD1; J: TRBJ2-3; size: .; DNA: TGCGCCAGCAGCTTGGGACAGGGGAGCGCAGATACGCAGTATTTT; CDR3: CASSLGQGSADTQYF
V: TRBV5-1; D: .; J: TRBJ1-2; size: few; DNA: TGCGCCAGCAGCTTGGAGTTGGGGGCAAGTGGCTACACCTTC; CDR3: CASSLELGASGYTF
V: TRBV18; D: TRBD1; J: TRBJ1-2; size: once; DNA: TGTGCCAGCTCGTCGGACAGGGTTAACTATGGCTACACCTTC; CDR3: CASSSDRVNYGYTF
V: TRBV27; D: .; J: TRBJ1-2; size: few; DNA: TGTGCCAGCAGTTTATCGGCGGGATCTCGCTATGGCTACACCTTC; CDR3: CASSLSAGSRYGYTF
V: TRBV7-9; D: .; J: TRBJ1-2; size: .; DNA: TGTGCCAGCAGACGACAGGACCCCTATGGCTACACCTTC; CDR3: CASRRQDPYGYTF
V: TRBV5-4; D: .; J: TRBJ1-1; size: once; DNA: TGTGCCAGCAGCTTGGTGGGGGGTGAGAACACTGAAGCTTTCTTT; CDR3: CASSLVGGENTEAFF
V: TRBV6-5; D: TRBD1; J: TRBJ1-2; size: .; DNA: TGTGCCAGTCGCAGGGGGCTAGTTGGCTACACCTTC; CDR3: CASRRGLVGYTF
V: TRBV20-1; D: .; J: TRBJ2-1; size: .; DNA: TGCAGTGCAAAGTACAATGAGCAGTTCTTC; CDR3: CSAKYNEQFF
V: TRBV10-2; D: TRBD2; J: TRBJ2-7; size: once; DNA: TGCGCCAGCTCAATACGGGGGGGCTCTTACGAGCAGTACTTC; CDR3: CASSIRGGSYEQYF
V: TRBV5-1; D: TRBD1; J: TRBJ2-2; size: once; DNA: TGCGCCAGTTCAGAGGACAGGCCGAACACCGGGGAGCTGTTTTTT; CDR3: CASSEDRPNTGELFF
V: TRBV7-2; D: .; J: TRBJ2-3; size: .; DNA: TGTGCCAGCAGCTGGGGGGCCCACACAGATACGCAGTATTTT; CDR3: CASSWGAHTDTQYF
V: TRBV4-3; D: .; J: TRBJ2-3; size: .; DNA: TGCGCCAGCAGCCAATCGAGGCCGGCTAACACAGATACGCAGTATTTT; CDR3: CASSQSRPANTDTQYF